This is a list of T cell receptor beta chains from one sample in a study of neurological immune-mediated disorders. One entry per CDR3 protein results from TCRdb running MiXCR on the 5' RACE reads. Of about 95,000 distinct CDR3 sequences in the sample, 3% to 4% were seen once. The sequenced sample consisted of PBMCs. The source is a woman between 18 and 29 years old with multiple sclerosis. Both conserved end residues are part of each CDR3. The D gene is left open where the match is weak. Size is omitted from some rows. Given values are once, few, many or a class for expanded clones.

V	size	D	J	CDR3	DNA
TRBV5-6	.	TRBD2	TRBJ2-1	CASSLVGTSGTNEQFF	TGTGCCAGCAGCTTGGTCGGGACTAGCGGGACGAATGAGCAGTTCTTC
TRBV29-1	many	.	TRBJ1-2	CSVSSGGYTF	TGCAGCGTCTCGAGCGGGGGCTACACCTTC
TRBV6-5	many	.	TRBJ1-2	CASSYGLSYGYTF	TGTGCCAGCAGTTACGGTCTTAGCTATGGCTACACCTTC
TRBV19	.	TRBD2	TRBJ2-3	CASSMTPRSSGLLDTQYF	TGTGCCAGTAGTATGACCCCCCGGTCTAGCGGACTCTTGGATACGCAGTATTTT
TRBV28	many	.	TRBJ2-7	CAVPSPGPSYEQYF	TGTGCCGTCCCCTCACCGGGACCATCTTACGAGCAGTACTTC
TRBV20-1	many	.	TRBJ2-1	CSAIMGARNRNEQFF	TGCAGTGCGATAATGGGGGCGCGAAATCGGAATGAGCAGTTCTTC
TRBV7-2	.	.	TRBJ1-2	CASSSRQAYGYTF	TGTGCCAGCAGCTCCAGACAGGCCTATGGCTACACCTTC
TRBV6-2/TRBV6-3	many	.	TRBJ2-3	CASSQTDTQYF	TGTGCCAGCAGTCAAACAGATACGCAGTATTTT
TRBV5-5	many	TRBD1	TRBJ1-1	CASSFGQGGTEAFF	TGTGCCAGCAGCTTTGGACAGGGGGGGACTGAAGCTTTCTTT
TRBV20-1	many	TRBD1	TRBJ2-6	CSARGQGLSGANVLTF	TGCAGTGCTAGAGGACAGGGGCTCTCTGGGGCCAACGTCCTGACTTTC
TRBV20-1	.	TRBD1	TRBJ2-5	CSALDRGVLLETQYF	TGCAGTGCCTTGGACAGGGGGGTTCTCTTGGAGACCCAGTACTTC
TRBV5-1	many	.	TRBJ1-4	CASSLSDPTNEKLFF	TGCGCCAGCAGCTTGAGTGATCCAACTAATGAAAAACTGTTTTTT
TRBV5-1	many	.	TRBJ1-1	CASSLVGVVEAFF	TGCGCCAGCAGCTTAGTGGGGGTTGTTGAAGCTTTCTTT
TRBV7-9	many	TRBD1	TRBJ1-1	CASSSGNRGDTEAFF	TGTGCCAGCAGTTCAGGAAACAGGGGGGACACTGAAGCTTTCTTT
TRBV6-5	.	TRBD1	TRBJ1-1	CASSYSIGQGGNTEAFF	TGTGCCAGCAGTTACTCGATCGGACAGGGGGGGAACACTGAAGCTTTCTTT
TRBV9	many	.	TRBJ2-6	CASSVGRDGPIGANVLTF	TGTGCCAGCAGCGTAGGCCGGGACGGACCTATCGGGGCCAACGTCCTGACTTTC
TRBV20-1	many	.	TRBJ1-5	CSARDGGSGTQHF	TGCAGTGCTAGGGACGGGGGGTCGGGGACCCAGCATTTT
TRBV6-4	many	.	TRBJ2-3	CASSDGTTSTDTQYF	TGTGCCAGCAGTGACGGGACAACTAGCACAGATACGCAGTATTTT
TRBV12-3/TRBV12-4	many	.	TRBJ1-1	CASSLFDTGNTEAFF	TGTGCCAGCAGTTTATTTGACACGGGGAACACTGAAGCTTTCTTT
TRBV12-3/TRBV12-4	many	.	TRBJ2-2	CASSLAGVTGELFF	TGTGCCAGCAGTTTGGCAGGGGTAACCGGGGAGCTGTTTTTT
TRBV12-3/TRBV12-4	many	.	TRBJ2-5	CASSFDPDDYRKAQYF	TGTGCCAGCAGTTTCGATCCTGACGACTACCGAAAGGCCCAGTACTTC
TRBV7-2	few	TRBD2	TRBJ2-2	CASSPGLESPRGTGELFF	TGTGCCAGCAGCCCAGGACTAGAGAGCCCGAGGGGCACCGGGGAGCTGTTTTTT
TRBV7-9	many	.	TRBJ1-2	CASSLWTQGRTRGYTF	TGTGCCAGCAGCTTATGGACACAGGGAAGGACTAGGGGCTACACCTTC
TRBV24-1	.	.	TRBJ2-7	CATSDMVAGEQYF	TGTGCCACCAGTGACATGGTCGCGGGGGAGCAGTACTTC
TRBV9	many	.	TRBJ2-5	CASSVDAGETQYF	TGTGCCAGCAGCGTAGACGCCGGAGAGACCCAGTACTTC
TRBV6-5	many	TRBD1	TRBJ1-5	CASSEDRGGNQPQHF	TGTGCCAGCAGCGAAGACAGGGGGGGCAATCAGCCCCAGCATTTT
TRBV7-2	many	TRBD2	TRBJ2-1	CASSLASLAGGGNEQFF	TGTGCCAGCAGCTTAGCCTCCCTAGCGGGAGGAGGTAATGAGCAGTTCTTC
TRBV2	few	.	TRBJ2-7	CAGGEKRPYEQYF	TGTGCCGGAGGGGAAAAGAGACCTTACGAGCAGTACTTC
TRBV25-1	many	TRBD2	TRBJ2-5	CASSDWRENQETQYF	TGTGCCAGCAGTGACTGGCGGGAGAACCAAGAGACCCAGTACTTC
TRBV5-1	many	TRBD1	TRBJ1-1	CASSTGQGLNTEAFF	TGCGCCAGCAGCACCGGACAGGGACTGAACACTGAAGCTTTCTTT
TRBV6-1	many	TRBD1	TRBJ2-7	CASSLIGIKGGEVTYEQYF	TGTGCCAGCAGCCTAATCGGAATAAAAGGGGGCGAGGTGACCTACGAGCAGTACTTC
TRBV20-1	many	.	TRBJ2-5	CSASGDSLQETQYF	TGCAGTGCTAGTGGCGACAGCCTACAAGAGACCCAGTACTTC
TRBV11-2	many	.	TRBJ1-3	CASSTVQTRVGNTIYF	TGTGCCAGCAGCACCGTGCAGACACGGGTCGGAAACACCATATATTTT
TRBV2	many	.	TRBJ2-3	CASSDQRHTQYF	TGTGCCAGCAGTGACCAACGGCATACGCAGTATTTT
TRBV20-1	many	.	TRBJ1-1	CSARGGAEAFF	TGCAGTGCTAGAGGTGGGGCAGAAGCTTTCTTT
TRBV28	many	.	TRBJ2-1	CASSSPALKAGSEQFF	TGTGCCAGCAGTTCCCCTGCTCTGAAAGCCGGGAGTGAGCAGTTCTTC
TRBV5-6	many	.	TRBJ2-3	CASTGWDELDAVSTDTQYF	TGTGCCAGCACCGGTTGGGATGAACTCGACGCGGTTAGCACAGATACGCAGTATTTT
TRBV5-1	many	.	TRBJ2-5	CASSPGGMGALVTRETQYF	TGCGCCAGCAGCCCGGGCGGGATGGGGGCACTAGTAACCAGAGAGACCCAGTACTTC
TRBV10-3	many	.	TRBJ1-2	CAIAQGDYGYTF	TGTGCCATCGCCCAGGGCGACTATGGCTACACCTTC
TRBV6-2/TRBV6-3	many	.	TRBJ2-7	CASSYFYEQYF	TGTGCCAGCAGTTACTTCTACGAGCAGTACTTC
TRBV5-1	many	TRBD1	TRBJ1-6	CASSLEDRAYSPLHF	TGCGCCAGCAGCTTGGAGGACAGGGCCTACTCACCCCTCCACTTT
TRBV24-1	many	TRBD1	TRBJ1-2	CATSDRRTGGEDYGYTF	TGTGCCACCAGTGACCGTCGGACAGGGGGCGAAGACTATGGCTACACCTTC
TRBV9	many	TRBD1	TRBJ1-2	CASSSQPFVTGVYGYTF	TGTGCCAGCAGCTCGCAACCGTTTGTGACAGGGGTGTATGGCTACACCTTC
TRBV10-3	many	.	TRBJ2-1	CAILGGGYNEQFF	TGTGCCATCTTAGGGGGAGGATACAATGAGCAGTTCTTC
TRBV9	many	.	TRBJ2-5	CASSDSMETQYF	TGTGCCAGCAGCGACAGTATGGAGACCCAGTACTTC
TRBV12-3/TRBV12-4	many	TRBD2	TRBJ2-7	CASSRAGIYEQYF	TGTGCCAGCAGTCGAGCGGGGATCTACGAGCAGTACTTC
TRBV9	many	.	TRBJ2-7	CASSPSGASSYEQYF	TGTGCCAGCAGCCCCAGTGGGGCGAGCTCCTACGAGCAGTACTTC
TRBV20-1	many	.	TRBJ2-7	CSAPWHSYEQYF	TGCAGTGCTCCCTGGCACTCCTACGAGCAGTACTTC
TRBV20-1	many	TRBD1	TRBJ1-5	CSARATGGTLNQPQHF	TGCAGTGCTAGGGCAACAGGGGGGACCCTCAATCAGCCCCAGCATTTT